This T cell receptor beta chain originates from a study of cytomegalovirus exposure and HLA in healthy donors (dated by TCRdb to 2015 to 2018). Background on the whole study: An earlier analysis of 587 of the donors reported approximately 270 Gb of sequence data and around 110 million unique TCR beta sequences from about 180 million T cells. Roughly 300 gigabases of sequencing data and around 88 million unique TCR sequences made up an early release that covered approximately 650 HLA-typed donors. Among the roughly 400 genotyped donors, approximately 76% belonged to the genetic ancestry cluster associated with self-reported Caucasian donors. The aim of the study was to test whether cataloging public T cell receptors could identify signatures of past pathogen exposure. Using immunosequencing, the study profiled T cell repertoires from 550 to 750 subjects and related those repertoires to cytomegalovirus serostatus. Besides the first cohort of roughly 640 subjects, a separate validation cohort made up of 95 to 150 different subjects was used. To predict cytomegalovirus infection status, the study combined high-throughput TCR immunosequencing, statistical association of individual TCRs with disease status, and machine learning. To study patterns of TCR occurrence, a later analysis re-analyzed previously published TCR beta repertoires from 550 to 800 donors and added high-resolution HLA genotyping. In the later analysis, no new phenotypic data were used to find candidate immune exposures; instead, reliance was placed on TCR beta sequences and their occurrence across donors. To decide whether each TCR beta V gene segment behaved as functional or pseudogenic, an earlier analysis of some 580 of the donors relied on high-throughput TCR beta sequencing. Donor age, sex, ethnicity and CMV serostatus were compiled together with the repertoire data. Genome-wide SNP genotypes for about 65% of the roughly 670 donors were used in a later genetic analysis, which treated that subset as a discovery cohort. All discovery cohort repertoires had been generated using a single sequencing platform. Class I and class II HLA loci were covered by the typing at four-digit resolution. Typing coverage varied by locus: roughly 620-640 donors for A, B, C, DRB1 and DQB1; approximately 500 for DQA1; nearly 610 for DPA1; under 490 for DPB1. Five DR-DQ haplotypes were handled as single units for association and clustering, since linkage in the cohort was strong. Across some 400 genotyped donors of the cohort, an average of roughly 250,000 unique TCR beta nucleotide sequences per donor were sequenced, and 15% to 20% of those sequences were non-productive.

Concerning this clone: Its antigen is currently not known. Within one base of it there is no much larger clone, and no base qualities were kept.

Findings and caveats that apply to the study as a whole: Roughly uniform sequencing depth across donors was assumed in presence/absence analyses, although this assumption may not hold. Specific HLA alleles were associated with roughly 17,000 TCR beta sequences at a false discovery rate of 0.05 in a later analysis. Correlated functional status among segregating V segments might reflect linkage disequilibrium, but an unknown experimental factor could not be ruled out. Because HLA typing was unavailable for some donors at each locus, only the typed subset was used in association tests. The cohort was sequenced for TCR beta chains only, and without alpha or paired-chain data the features that could be detected were limited. In a later analysis, HLA-associated TCR beta chains showed more clonal expansion and lower generation probabilities than non-associated chains that were equally common. In vitro tests confirmed that a few of the cytomegalovirus-associated TCR beta chains recognize cytomegalovirus antigens. In a later analysis, TCR association rates were found to vary across HLA loci, with the most associated TCRs seen for DRB1 alleles and the fewest for HLA-C alleles. The study gave a list of 150 to 200 TCR beta chains associated with cytomegalovirus. An association between a missense DCLRE1C variant and V-gene and J-gene trimming of TCR beta chains was found in a later genetic analysis and replicated in an independent cohort. According to the authors, the approach could potentially be generalized to other disease states and immunological phenotypes. Cytomegalovirus status was reported to be diagnosed by the classifier with high specificity and sensitivity in both the original and validation cohorts. Over 15 rarely observed V segments, including chromosome 9 orphons, were excluded from the earlier analysis of about 600 of the donors because counts were too low. CMV serostatus was the only immune exposure information available for the cohort. While some public TCRs were present in many individuals, most TCR sequences turned up only very rarely across donors. According to a later analysis, parvovirus B19, influenza, CMV and Epstein-Barr virus appeared linked to several top co-occurrence clusters. When HLA alleles, especially DR and DQ, strongly co-occurred, attributing TCR associations to individual alleles was difficult. A later analysis found that most CMV-associated TCR beta chains appeared HLA-restricted, with HLA associations seemingly driven largely by CMV exposure. In a later genetic analysis, fewer N-insertions in productive TCRs were reported among donors in an Asian-associated ancestry cluster than the approximately 710-donor mean. The 87-base-pair reads could not distinguish some IMGT-functional V segments, including TRBV6-2 and TRBV6-3, so those segments were excluded. The sequencing pipeline was judged likely to have produced a cluster of highly shared sequence variants as a technical artifact. Broadly in line with IMGT annotations, most TCR beta V segments showed up in productive rearrangements about 87% or about 30% of the time in an earlier analysis of roughly 590 of the donors. A further reported finding was that TCR beta sequences accurately predicted the HLA-A and HLA-B alleles for most subjects in the first cohort.

The library was prepared using the immunoSEQ multiplex PCR assay. A mixture of 60 forward primers for TCR Vbeta segments and 13 reverse primers for TCR Jbeta segments was used in the multiplex PCR. The CDR3 region of rearranged TCR beta genes was amplified from genomic DNA with a multiplex PCR assay. The Illumina HiSeq System was used to sequence the amplified TCR beta libraries as 87-base-pair reads. Under the source paper's analysis protocol: In a later analysis, about 80 million unique TCR beta chains were counted across the roughly 670 repertoires, and approximately 11 million of these chains were shared by at least two donors. To remove PCR and sequencing errors, raw reads were error-corrected and collapsed into unique sequences using a nearest-neighbor algorithm that merged closely related sequences. CDR3 sequences were aligned to IMGT reference sequences to assign V, D and J gene segments. Each retained sequence needed at least a six-nucleotide match to both a V gene segment and a J gene segment. Rearrangements were classified as productive when the CDR3 lacked stop codons and remained in frame with V and J, and all other rearrangements were classified as non-productive. Following IMGT convention, CDR3 was defined as the stretch from the second conserved V-encoded cysteine to the conserved J-encoded phenylalanine. In an earlier analysis of around 600 of the donors, sequences lacking an unambiguous match to a single V gene segment were excluded. In an earlier analysis of 587 of the donors, a V segment was called functional when productive rearrangements were above 56.7%, and segregating when the standard deviation between donors exceeded 5%. To diagnose cytomegalovirus status from the catalog of TCR beta chain sequences, a statistical classification framework was built. In a later analysis, TCR nucleotide sequences were compared against IMGT/GENE-DB human TR gene sequences so that V and J genes could be assigned. Using the TCRdist pipeline, a later analysis assigned CDR3 sequences along with most-parsimonious VDJ recombination scenarios. In a later analysis, each TCR beta chain was defined by its CDR3 amino acid sequence together with its V-gene family, and reads lacking a unique V-gene family were excluded. In a later analysis, approximately 640 highly shared, low-generation-probability nucleotide sequences were removed to address suspected cross-contamination and a sequencing artifact. In a later analysis, a clonal expansion index was calculated for each public chain from normalized within-repertoire ranks of inferred template counts. In a later analysis, generation probabilities were computed using a VDJ recombination model fitted to out-of-frame rearrangements, and the results were checked against IGoR. In a later analysis, hypergeometric tests were used to score TCR-TCR, TCR-HLA and TCR-CMV co-occurrence, with a repertoire-size bias correction applied to TCR pairs. False discovery rates were estimated in a later analysis by permuting HLA or CMV assignments 20 times. In a later analysis, co-occurring TCRs were grouped using DBSCAN, and TCRdist sequence similarity was added for clustering within HLA-allele-positive subsets. Co-occurrence clustering excluded repertoires with fewer than 30,000 or more than 120,000 public chains, plus five with anomalous nucleotide sharing. The table comes from immuneACCESS by way of TCRdb, which keeps in-frame sequences with V and J called. Part of the clones is missing from these tables; in studies checked, under half for an unresolved V gene and the rest for unknown reasons. V and J calls and clone size are as listed in that table; D and trimming were resolved from the DNA. This sample gives some 51,000 clones in total; 65% to 80% of them show up just once. Approximately 35% of the sample lies in the top ten.

V lost 2 bases and J lost 9 bases; the stretch between them is 8 bases long. CDR1 SEHNR and CDR2 FQNEAQ were looked up in the germline V gene (reference sequence). Inclusive of the bounding cysteine and phenylalanine, the CDR3 is 12 residues long. Of the read, only the CDR3 DNA is kept; its 36 bases are in frame from base 1. The cohort consisted of 600 to 750 healthy bone marrow donors. All cohort members were sampled while nominally healthy, although unrecorded immune exposures were likely present. The donor was CMV seropositive and was included in the group of some 290 seropositive cohort members. Each donor provided a peripheral blood sample, and peripheral blood mononuclear cells were used for TCR beta sequencing. Genomic DNA was extracted from the blood cell samples with the Qiagen DNeasy Blood Extraction Kit.

The sequence joins TRBV7-9 to TRBJ2-1, with no reliable assignment of the D segment. This clonotype was sampled from a man aged 40-49 years in good health and CMV-seropositive. Sequenced: PBMCs. The CDR3 protein is CASSLWLTEQFF. The DNA reads as follows: TGTGCCAGCAGCTTATGGCTCACTGAGCAGTTCTTC. The reference TRBV7-9 and TRBJ2-1 proteins fill in what lies around the CDR3, so the full variable domain reads DTGVSQNPRHKITKRGQNVTFRCDPISEHNRLYWYRQTLGQGPEFLTYFQNEAQLEKSRLLSDRFSAERPKGSFSTLEIQRTEQGDSAMYLCASSLWLTEQFFGPGTRLTVL.